Only a few counts were recorded for the clone carrying this T cell receptor beta chain. Time point specified: newly diagnosed GD, antithyroid drugs for less than 3 months. Isolated PBMC RNA provided the starting material for the TCR library. These data originate in a study of regulatory T cells in long-lasting Graves disease. In germline, CDR1 is MDHEN, CDR2 SYDVKM. Trimming left V 3 bases short and J 1 base short, with 7 bases between. This CDR3 region has 14 residues. Through Arm-PCR of CDR3 regions and iRepertoire HTBI primers, TCR beta libraries were built. TCRdb independently ran MiXCR on the multiplex PCR reads; one entry per CDR3 protein. In the table there are roughly 350,000 distinct CDR3 sequences, roughly 16% of which are singletons. A further study also used this sample, focusing on T cells in Graves' hyperthyroidism and ophthalmopathy.

The receptor was derived from a woman between 18 and 29 years old with Graves disease. The sample was peripheral blood mononuclear cells (PBMCs), taken at new diagnosis, from a patient treated with antithyroid drugs. This rearrangement joins TRBV28 to TRBJ2-1; D uncertain. CDR3 nucleotides: TGTGCCAGCAGTTTGCTCCTTTCCTACAATGAGCAGTTCTTC. This sequence encodes CASSLLLSYNEQFF.